This T cell receptor beta chain was retrieved from a study of OX40 agonist ivuxolimab in advanced cancers. This clone was counted a few times. Germline V gene lookup returns CDR1 MDHEN and CDR2 SYDVKM. The J segment lost 2 bases and the V segment lost 5 bases, leaving 4 bases of the junction unmatched. The CDR3 covers 14 residues. Clones were read by immunoSEQ multiplex PCR, and TCRdb kept only the in-frame ones, dropping some. This table holds 95,000 to 150,000 clones, around 93% found once. This receptor was taken from an adult with an advanced solid tumor such as melanoma, head and neck, liver or kidney cancer. Sequencing used CD4+ or CD8+ T cells sorted from blood, obtained in a trial of the OX40 agonist ivuxolimab. The chain is built from TRBV28 and TRBJ1-2; 8 nucleotides agree with TRBD1. The CDR3 DNA follows: TGTGCCAGCAGTCCCTGGACAGGGAACTATGGCTACACCTTC. It specifies CASSPWTGNYGYTF.